The clone carrying this T cell receptor (beta chain) showed up just a few times. The sample originates from a study of blood T cells in healthy people across ages. A second PCR of about 7 to 12 cycles used a sample-barcoded 5' primer and a J-beta primer mix. TCRdb re-called the 5' RACE reads with MiXCR, one entry per CDR3 protein. The sample has about 830,000 distinct CDR3 sequences, under 80% seen once; the top ten hold 28%. This CDR3 has 14 amino acids. The V gene lost 1 base and the J gene lost 3 bases, with 9 bases spanning the gap. Germline values: CDR1 MGHDK, CDR2 SYGVNS. The J gene is TRBJ2-5, the V gene TRBV25-1; D is possibly TRBD1 (5 bases). This sequence was found in a man younger than 45 in good health. The sequenced material came from blood. The CDR3 DNA is TGTGCCAGCAGTGAATGGGGCCGTAAAGAGACCCAGTACTTC. Protein: CASSEWGRKETQYF.